The rows below give T cell receptor beta chains drawn from one sample of a study of identical twins. TCRdb re-analysed the 5' RACE reads in MiXCR, keeping a single row per CDR3 protein. The sample yields around 340,000 distinct CDR3 sequences, approximately 13% seen once. This sample was shared with a second study, whose subject was yellow fever vaccine responses in identical twins.

Sequencing was done on a sample of CD8+ T cells sorted from blood. The receptor source for this set is a woman aged 18 to 35 in good health. Both conserved end residues are part of each CDR3. The D gene is left open where the match is weak. Only some rows state a clone size, as once, few, many or a class for expanded clones.

CDR3 length	V gene	D gene	J gene	clone size	CDR3 DNA	CDR3 protein
17	TRBV4-2	TRBD2	TRBJ2-5	few	TGTGCCAGCAGCCAAGGGGGAGGGAGGCCTGCTTGGGAGACCCAGTACTTC	CASSQGGGRPAWETQYF
16	TRBV6-5	NA	TRBJ2-3	NA	TGTGCCAGCAGTTATATGGGCGGGGGCTCCACAGATACGCAGTATTTT	CASSYMGGGSTDTQYF
12	TRBV4-1	NA	TRBJ2-1	NA	TGCGCCAGCAGCTACCTGTGGGGTGAGCAGTTCTTC	CASSYLWGEQFF
13	TRBV9	NA	TRBJ1-2	NA	TGTGCCAGCAGCGTATCAGGGGACTATGGCTACACCTTC	CASSVSGDYGYTF
17	TRBV5-1	TRBD1	TRBJ1-1	NA	TGCGCCAGCAGCGTACGACAGGGGGCCGTGACTAACACTGAAGCTTTCTTT	CASSVRQGAVTNTEAFF
13	TRBV7-9	NA	TRBJ2-1	few	TGTGCCAGCAGCTTAGATCGGGATAGGGAGCAGTTCTTC	CASSLDRDREQFF
15	TRBV4-1	NA	TRBJ1-1	few	TGCGCCAGCAGCCAAGATGCTAGAGGGCAGACTGAAGCTTTCTTT	CASSQDARGQTEAFF
15	TRBV28	TRBD1	TRBJ1-2	NA	TGTGCCAGCAGTCAGATACAGGGGGTGGCAAGTGGCTACACCTTC	CASSQIQGVASGYTF
16	TRBV20-1	TRBD2	TRBJ2-3	few	TGCAGTGCTAGAGACCAACTAGCGCATCGCACAGATACGCAGTATTTT	CSARDQLAHRTDTQYF
15	TRBV28	NA	TRBJ2-1	many	TGTGCCAGCAGTTTAGATCTGGTTGCTTACAATGAGCAGTTCTTC	CASSLDLVAYNEQFF
12	TRBV5-4	NA	TRBJ2-2	NA	TGTGCCAGCAGCCCCCGCGGGAGGGAGCTGTTTTTT	CASSPRGRELFF
13	TRBV6-2/TRBV6-3	NA	TRBJ2-3	NA	TGTGCCAGCAGTTGGGGGGACGCAGATACGCAGTATTTT	CASSWGDADTQYF
14	TRBV27	NA	TRBJ2-7	few	TGTGCCAGCAGTTCAGGGCCCCGTGGATACGAGCAGTACTTC	CASSSGPRGYEQYF
16	TRBV25-1	NA	TRBJ1-6	few	TGTGCCAGCAGTAAAACAGGGACCGGCTATAATTCACCCCTCCACTTT	CASSKTGTGYNSPLHF
16	TRBV7-8	TRBD1	TRBJ2-5	few	TGTGCCAGCAGCCCCTGGGGACAGACTCTCCAAGAGACCCAGTACTTC	CASSPWGQTLQETQYF
14	TRBV20-1	NA	TRBJ2-3	NA	TGCAGTGCTAGAGATCATCCTTGGGCAGATACGCAGTATTTT	CSARDHPWADTQYF
15	TRBV5-1	NA	TRBJ2-3	many	TGCGCCAGCAGCTTGGAAACTAGTTTGACAGATACGCAGTATTTT	CASSLETSLTDTQYF
16	TRBV20-1	NA	TRBJ2-1	NA	TGCAGTGCTAGAGATCTGGACGGGAGCTCCTACAATGAGCAGTTCTTC	CSARDLDGSSYNEQFF
16	TRBV28	NA	TRBJ2-6	few	TGTGCCAGCAGTTCTAGACAGAACTCTGGGGCCAACGTCCTGACTTTC	CASSSRQNSGANVLTF
17	TRBV3-1	TRBD2	TRBJ2-7	few	TGTGCCAGCAGCCAAGAATTACTAGCGGGAAAGGTCCACGAGCAGTACTTC	CASSQELLAGKVHEQYF
16	TRBV12-3/TRBV12-4	NA	TRBJ1-1	NA	TGTGCCAGCTCCTACCCGGAGGGTCAAATGAACACTGAAGCTTTCTTT	CASSYPEGQMNTEAFF
15	TRBV9	TRBD2	TRBJ2-1	many	TGTGCCAGCAGCGAACTAGCGGGAGTGGGCGATGAGCAGTTCTTC	CASSELAGVGDEQFF
15	TRBV19	NA	TRBJ2-1	few	TGTGCCAGTAGTCCTTTAGGAAGCTCCTACAATGAGCAGTTCTTC	CASSPLGSSYNEQFF
17	TRBV12-3/TRBV12-4	NA	TRBJ2-1	few	TGTGCCAGCAGTTTACCCCACCGGTCGGGTCCTTACAATGAGCAGTTCTTC	CASSLPHRSGPYNEQFF
16	TRBV7-2	TRBD1	TRBJ1-1	few	TGTGCCAGCAGCCCCGCAACAGGGGGCAAGAGGACTGAAGCTTTCTTT	CASSPATGGKRTEAFF
17	TRBV28	NA	TRBJ1-2	NA	TGTGCCAGCAGCCCCGGGTCAGTTCCACCATCTAACTATGGCTACACCTTC	CASSPGSVPPSNYGYTF
14	TRBV6-1	NA	TRBJ1-2	NA	TGTGCCAGCAGCCTCCGAGCAGCCAACTATGGCTACACCTTC	CASSLRAANYGYTF
23	TRBV12-3/TRBV12-4	TRBD1	TRBJ2-6	few	TGTGCCAGCAGTTTAGAGTGGTGGGCGGGACAGGTTTTTTTTCGCTCTGGGGCCAACGTCCTGACTTTC	CASSLEWWAGQVFFRSGANVLTF
14	TRBV12-3/TRBV12-4	NA	TRBJ2-6	many	TGTGCCAGCAGTTTTGACTCTGGGGCCAACGTCCTGACTTTC	CASSFDSGANVLTF
15	TRBV5-4	NA	TRBJ2-7	few	TGTGCCAGCAGCTTGTCGGTTGGCGGGAATTTCGAGCAGTACTTC	CASSLSVGGNFEQYF
15	TRBV20-1	NA	TRBJ2-1	many	TGCAGTGCTAGAGCCCCACATGGCTCCTACAATGAGCAGTTCTTC	CSARAPHGSYNEQFF
13	TRBV12-3/TRBV12-4	NA	TRBJ2-2	many	TGTGCCGGAGGGTGGGCTTATGACGGGGAGCTGTTTTTT	CAGGWAYDGELFF
15	TRBV20-1	TRBD1	TRBJ2-2	NA	TGCAGTGCTACCGGGACAGGGTTTAAGACCGGGGAGCTGTTTTTT	CSATGTGFKTGELFF
12	TRBV4-1	NA	TRBJ2-7	many	TGCGCCAGCAGCCAAGGAATGGGCGAGCAGTACTTC	CASSQGMGEQYF
16	TRBV12-3/TRBV12-4	NA	TRBJ2-4	NA	TGTGCCAGCAGTTTAAGGGTCCCGTCAGTTGAGGGCATTGAGTACTTC	CASSLRVPSVEGIEYF
14	TRBV24-1	TRBD1	TRBJ2-1	NA	TGTGCCACCAGTGATTTACAGGGGTCCAATGAGCAGTTCTTC	CATSDLQGSNEQFF
13	TRBV20-1	NA	TRBJ2-7	NA	TGCAGTGCTAGAGACCGGGAGAGGAACGAGCAGTACTTC	CSARDRERNEQYF
19	TRBV15	TRBD2	TRBJ2-2	NA	TGTGCCACCAGGGGTACCGGGACTAGCGGGAATGTTGGAGCCGGGGAGCTGTTTTTT	CATRGTGTSGNVGAGELFF
15	TRBV4-1	NA	TRBJ2-1	many	TGCGCCAGCAGCCAAGATACGGACTTACACAATGAGCAGTTCTTC	CASSQDTDLHNEQFF
17	TRBV4-1	TRBD1	TRBJ1-1	few	TGCGCCAGCAGCGACGACAGGGATATTGTGAGGGACACTGAAGCTTTCTTT	CASSDDRDIVRDTEAFF
12	TRBV10-1	NA	TRBJ2-2	few	TGCGCCACTCAAAGGGGATTCGGGGAGCTGTTTTTT	CATQRGFGELFF
14	TRBV28	NA	TRBJ2-3	NA	TGTGCCAGCACCGGGACGCTCAGCACAGATACGCAGTATTTT	CASTGTLSTDTQYF
17	TRBV2	TRBD1	TRBJ2-3	few	TGTGCCACCCGGGATGACAGGGGTCTCTCTAGCACAGATACGCAGTATTTT	CATRDDRGLSSTDTQYF
17	TRBV6-2/TRBV6-3	NA	TRBJ2-4	NA	TGTGCCAGCAGTCCTGGGACGGAAGTCCTAGCCAAAAACATTCAGTACTTC	CASSPGTEVLAKNIQYF
15	TRBV7-9	TRBD1	TRBJ2-7	NA	TGTGCCAGCAGCACCGCCCGGACAGGGCCCTACGAGCAGTACTTC	CASSTARTGPYEQYF
12	TRBV20-1	NA	TRBJ2-5	few	TGCAGTGCTAGAGACCCCAAAGAGACCCAGTACTTC	CSARDPKETQYF
15	TRBV2	TRBD2	TRBJ2-1	few	TGTGCCACCACCACGGGACTAGCGGATAACAATGAGCAGTTCTTC	CATTTGLADNNEQFF
16	TRBV27	TRBD2	TRBJ2-7	few	TGTGCCAGCAGTTTTCGGGCTAGCGGGAGTAGGTACGAGCAGTACTTC	CASSFRASGSRYEQYF
14	TRBV12-3/TRBV12-4	NA	TRBJ2-3	few	TGTGCCAGCAGTATCCGAGGCAGCGGTGGTACGCAGTATTTT	CASSIRGSGGTQYF
13	TRBV27	NA	TRBJ2-3	many	TGTGCCAGCAGTTTATCGGTTACAGATACGCAGTATTTT	CASSLSVTDTQYF
14	TRBV29-1	NA	TRBJ2-3	few	TGCAGCGTTGATTATCCAGATCGCACAGATACGCAGTATTTT	CSVDYPDRTDTQYF